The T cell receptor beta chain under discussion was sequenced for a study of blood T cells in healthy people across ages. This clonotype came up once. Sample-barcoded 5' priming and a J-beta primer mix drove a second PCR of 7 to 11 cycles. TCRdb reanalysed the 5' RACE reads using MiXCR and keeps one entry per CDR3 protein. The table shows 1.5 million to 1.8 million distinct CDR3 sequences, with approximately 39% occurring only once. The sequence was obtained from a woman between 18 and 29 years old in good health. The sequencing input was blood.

CDR3 loop: CASSQETSPFYEQYF. The CDR3 DNA sequence: TGTGCCAGCAGCCAAGAAACAAGCCCGTTCTACGAGCAGTACTTC. This sequence joins TRBV3-1 and TRBJ2-7; D remains ambiguous. V lost 0 bases and J 3 bases, leaving 12 bases between the germline ends. The CDR3 loop spans 15 amino acids. Looked up from germline, CDR1 is LGHDT and CDR2 is YNNKEL (reference sequence).